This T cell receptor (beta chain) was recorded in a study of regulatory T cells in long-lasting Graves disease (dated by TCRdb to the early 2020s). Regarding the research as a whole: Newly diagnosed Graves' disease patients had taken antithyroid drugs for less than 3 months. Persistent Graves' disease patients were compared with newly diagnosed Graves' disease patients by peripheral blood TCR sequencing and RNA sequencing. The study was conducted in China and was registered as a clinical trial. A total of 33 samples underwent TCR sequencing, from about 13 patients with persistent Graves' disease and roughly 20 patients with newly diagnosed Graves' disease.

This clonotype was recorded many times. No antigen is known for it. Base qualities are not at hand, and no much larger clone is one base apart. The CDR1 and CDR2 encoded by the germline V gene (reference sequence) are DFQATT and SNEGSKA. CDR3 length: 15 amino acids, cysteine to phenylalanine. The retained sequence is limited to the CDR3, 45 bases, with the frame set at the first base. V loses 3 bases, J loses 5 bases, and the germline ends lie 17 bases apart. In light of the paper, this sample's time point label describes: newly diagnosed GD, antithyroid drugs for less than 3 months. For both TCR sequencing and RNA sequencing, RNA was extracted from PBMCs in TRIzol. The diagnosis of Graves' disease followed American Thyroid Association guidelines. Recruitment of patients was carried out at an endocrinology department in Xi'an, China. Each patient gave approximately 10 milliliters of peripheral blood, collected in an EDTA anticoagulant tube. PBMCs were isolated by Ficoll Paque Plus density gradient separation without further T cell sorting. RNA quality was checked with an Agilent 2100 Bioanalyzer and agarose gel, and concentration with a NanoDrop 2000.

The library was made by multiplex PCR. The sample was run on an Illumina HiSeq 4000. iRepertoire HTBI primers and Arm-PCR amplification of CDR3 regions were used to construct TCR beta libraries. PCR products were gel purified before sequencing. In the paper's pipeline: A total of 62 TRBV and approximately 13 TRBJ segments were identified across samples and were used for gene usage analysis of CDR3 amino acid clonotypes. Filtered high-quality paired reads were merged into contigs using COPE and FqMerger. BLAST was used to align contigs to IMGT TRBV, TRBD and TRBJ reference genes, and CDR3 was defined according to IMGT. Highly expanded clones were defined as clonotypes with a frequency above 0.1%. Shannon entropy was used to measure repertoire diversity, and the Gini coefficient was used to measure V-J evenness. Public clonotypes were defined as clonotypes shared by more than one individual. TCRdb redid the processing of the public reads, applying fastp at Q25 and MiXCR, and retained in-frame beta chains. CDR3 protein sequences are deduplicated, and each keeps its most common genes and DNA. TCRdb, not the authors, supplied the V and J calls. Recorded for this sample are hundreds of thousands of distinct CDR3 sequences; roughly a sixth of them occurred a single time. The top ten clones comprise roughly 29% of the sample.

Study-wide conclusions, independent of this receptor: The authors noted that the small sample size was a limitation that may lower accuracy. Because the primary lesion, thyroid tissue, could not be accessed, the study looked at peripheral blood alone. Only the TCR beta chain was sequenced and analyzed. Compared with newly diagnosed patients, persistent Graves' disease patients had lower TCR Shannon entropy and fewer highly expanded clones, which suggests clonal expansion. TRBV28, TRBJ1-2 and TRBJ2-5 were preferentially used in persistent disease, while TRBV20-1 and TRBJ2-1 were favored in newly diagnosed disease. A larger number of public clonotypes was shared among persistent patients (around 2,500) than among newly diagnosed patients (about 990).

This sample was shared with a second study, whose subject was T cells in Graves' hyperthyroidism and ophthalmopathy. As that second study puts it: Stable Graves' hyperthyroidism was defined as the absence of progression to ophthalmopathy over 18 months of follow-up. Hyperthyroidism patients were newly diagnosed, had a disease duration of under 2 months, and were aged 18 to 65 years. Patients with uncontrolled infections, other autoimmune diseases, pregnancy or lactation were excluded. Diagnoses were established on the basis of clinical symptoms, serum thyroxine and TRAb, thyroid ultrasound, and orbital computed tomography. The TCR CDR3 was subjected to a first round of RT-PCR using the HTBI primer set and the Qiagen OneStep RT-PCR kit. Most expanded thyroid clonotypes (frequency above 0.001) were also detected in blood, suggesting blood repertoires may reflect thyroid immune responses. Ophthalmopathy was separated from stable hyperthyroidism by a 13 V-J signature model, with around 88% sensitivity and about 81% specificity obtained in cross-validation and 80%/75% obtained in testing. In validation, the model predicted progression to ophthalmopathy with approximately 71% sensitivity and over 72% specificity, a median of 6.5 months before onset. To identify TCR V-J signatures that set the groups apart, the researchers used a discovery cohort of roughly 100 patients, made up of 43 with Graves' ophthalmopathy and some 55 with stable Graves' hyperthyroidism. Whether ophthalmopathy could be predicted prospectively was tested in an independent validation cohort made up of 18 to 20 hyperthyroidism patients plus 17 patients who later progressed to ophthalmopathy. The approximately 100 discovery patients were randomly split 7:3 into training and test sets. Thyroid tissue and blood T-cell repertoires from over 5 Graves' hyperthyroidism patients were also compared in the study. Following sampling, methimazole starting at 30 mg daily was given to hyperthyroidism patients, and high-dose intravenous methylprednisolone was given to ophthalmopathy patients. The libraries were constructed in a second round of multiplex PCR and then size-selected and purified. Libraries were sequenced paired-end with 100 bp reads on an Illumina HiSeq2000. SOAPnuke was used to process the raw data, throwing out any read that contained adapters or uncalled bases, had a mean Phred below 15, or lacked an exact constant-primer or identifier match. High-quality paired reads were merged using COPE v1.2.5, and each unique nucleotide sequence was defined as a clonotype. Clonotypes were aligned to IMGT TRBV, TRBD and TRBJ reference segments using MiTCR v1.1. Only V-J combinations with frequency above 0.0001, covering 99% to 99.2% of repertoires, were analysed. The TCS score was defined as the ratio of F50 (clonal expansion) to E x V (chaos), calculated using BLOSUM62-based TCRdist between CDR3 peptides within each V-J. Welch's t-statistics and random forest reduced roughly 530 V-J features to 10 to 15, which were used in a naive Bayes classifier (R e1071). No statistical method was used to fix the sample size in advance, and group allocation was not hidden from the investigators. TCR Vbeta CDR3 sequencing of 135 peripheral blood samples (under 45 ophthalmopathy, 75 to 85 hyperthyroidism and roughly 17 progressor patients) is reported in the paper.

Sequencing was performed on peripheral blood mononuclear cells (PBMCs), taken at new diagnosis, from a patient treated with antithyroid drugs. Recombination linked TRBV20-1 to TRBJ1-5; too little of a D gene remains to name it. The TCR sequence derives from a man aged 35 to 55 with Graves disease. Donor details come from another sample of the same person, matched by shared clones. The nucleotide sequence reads TGCAGTGCTAGTAGGTCGTTATTACCCCATCAGCCCCAGCATTTT. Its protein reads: CSASRSLLPHQPQHF.